The clone carrying this TCR beta chain has more than one count but fewer than ten. CDR1 and CDR2 (germline): DFQATT, SNEGSKA (reference sequence). The length of the CDR3 is 12 residues. V gave up 1 base and J gave up 7 bases, with 10 bases separating them. The entry originates in a study of molecular identifiers for immune sequencing clone quantification. TCRdb passed the PCR reads through MiXCR, listing each CDR3 protein once. Altogether about 640,000 distinct CDR3 sequences are present, less than 20% being singletons, with the ten largest covering approximately 0.9%. The gene calls are TRBV20-1 and TRBJ1-1; D ambiguous. Sequenced sample: naive CD8+ T cells from blood, with Jurkat cell RNA spiked in. The sample's subset: FACS-sorted CD8+CD4-CCR7+CD45RA+ naive T cells. This sequence originates from a human donor in good health. Some libraries in this study had Jurkat cell RNA spiked in. CDR3 in DNA: TGCAGTGCTAGAGTGGTGAACGGTGAAGCTTTCTTT. Translating it yields CSARVVNGEAFF.